The rows below give T cell receptor beta chains drawn from one sample of a study of T cell responses to AZD1222 COVID-19 vaccine. Measured with immunoSEQ multiplex PCR; TCRdb has only the in-frame clones, and not every one. The data hold approximately 160,000 clones, with about 90% observed a single time. The specimen was peripheral blood, collected 28 days after the second AZD1222 dose. The receptors stem from an adult who received the AZD1222 COVID-19 vaccine. CDR3s include the opening cysteine and the closing phenylalanine or tryptophan. Each record gives: V gene, J gene, clone size, D gene, CDR3 protein, CDR3 DNA. The D gene is left open where the match is weak. Not every row has a clone size; where given, it reads once, few, many or a size class.

V: TRBV6-5
J: TRBJ1-5
size: -
D: -
CDR3: CASSYIGAIDGQPQHF
DNA: TGTGCCAGCAGTTACATTGGAGCCATTGATGGTCAGCCCCAGCATTTT

V: TRBV3-1/TRBV3-2
J: TRBJ2-1
size: -
D: TRBD2
CDR3: CASSQMTSGGNEFF
DNA: TGTGCCAGCAGCCAAATGACTAGCGGGGGGAATGAGTTCTTC

V: TRBV12-5
J: TRBJ1-2
size: once
D: -
CDR3: CASVGEANYGYTF
DNA: TGTGCTAGTGTCGGGGAGGCTAACTATGGCTACACCTTC

V: TRBV5-6
J: TRBJ2-4
size: -
D: -
CDR3: CASSLGLAAWAIQYF
DNA: TGTGCCAGCAGCTTGGGGTTAGCGGCCTGGGCCATTCAGTACTTC

V: TRBV6-5
J: TRBJ2-1
size: -
D: -
CDR3: CASSFLGEQFF
DNA: TGTGCCAGCAGTTTCTTAGGTGAGCAGTTCTTC

V: TRBV9
J: TRBJ2-1
size: -
D: TRBD2
CDR3: CASSPTSGSSYNEQFF
DNA: TGTGCCAGCAGCCCGACTAGCGGAAGCTCCTACAATGAGCAGTTCTTC

V: TRBV3-1/TRBV3-2
J: TRBJ2-4
size: -
D: -
CDR3: CASSRTGSLAKNIQYF
DNA: TGTGCCAGCAGCAGAACAGGGTCTCTAGCCAAAAACATTCAGTACTTC

V: TRBV9
J: TRBJ1-2
size: -
D: -
CDR3: CASSPGPTTAGYTF
DNA: TGTGCCAGCAGCCCAGGGCCAACGACGGCTGGCTACACCTTC

V: TRBV9
J: TRBJ1-1
size: -
D: -
CDR3: CASSGLFNTEAFF
DNA: TGTGCCAGCTCGGGACTATTTAACACTGAAGCTTTCTTT

V: TRBV5-1
J: TRBJ1-5
size: -
D: TRBD1
CDR3: CASSLEGAHQPQHF
DNA: TGCGCCAGCAGCTTGGAGGGGGCCCATCAGCCCCAGCATTTT

V: TRBV7-9
J: TRBJ1-1
size: -
D: -
CDR3: CASSGAGFGAFF
DNA: TGTGCCAGCAGCGGGGCAGGGTTTGGAGCTTTCTTT

V: TRBV12-3/TRBV12-4
J: TRBJ1-5
size: -
D: -
CDR3: CASSYGVSPQHF
DNA: TGTGCCAGCAGTTACGGGGTTTCGCCCCAGCATTTT

V: TRBV5-1
J: TRBJ2-5
size: -
D: -
CDR3: CASSLTRRETQYF
DNA: TGCGCCAGCAGCTTGACTAGACGAGAGACCCAGTACTTC

V: TRBV6-5
J: TRBJ2-2
size: -
D: -
CDR3: CASSYSPGGDGELFF
DNA: TGTGCCAGCAGTTACTCCCCCGGGGGCGACGGGGAGCTGTTTTTT

V: TRBV7-8
J: TRBJ1-6
size: -
D: -
CDR3: CASSLGWQNNSPLHF
DNA: TGTGCCAGCAGCTTAGGTTGGCAAAATAACTCACCCCTCCACTTT

V: TRBV5-1
J: TRBJ1-1
size: -
D: -
CDR3: CASSLGRDTEAFF
DNA: TGCGCCAGCAGCCTGGGCAGGGACACTGAAGCTTTCTTT

V: TRBV19
J: TRBJ2-3
size: -
D: -
CDR3: CASSINIRVDTQYF
DNA: TGTGCCAGTAGTATAAATATAAGGGTGGATACGCAGTATTTT

V: TRBV11-2
J: TRBJ1-5
size: -
D: -
CDR3: CASSLASNQPQHF
DNA: TGTGCCAGCAGCTTAGCCAGTAATCAGCCCCAGCATTTT

V: TRBV5-1
J: TRBJ1-2
size: -
D: TRBD1
CDR3: CASSLDGQGSYGYTF
DNA: TGCGCCAGCAGTTTAGACGGACAGGGCAGCTATGGCTACACCTTC

V: TRBV21-1
J: TRBJ2-3
size: -
D: -
CDR3: CASSERGGNTQYF
DNA: TGTGCCAGCAGCGAGCGGGGGGGGAATACGCAGTATTTT

V: TRBV5-1
J: TRBJ1-1
size: -
D: -
CDR3: CASSPPGQKNTEAFF
DNA: TGCGCCAGCAGCCCCCCCGGGCAGAAGAACACTGAAGCTTTCTTT

V: TRBV29-1
J: TRBJ1-2
size: once
D: -
CDR3: CSGGGRAGYGYTF
DNA: TGCAGCGGGGGGGGGCGCGCAGGATATGGCTACACCTTC

V: TRBV4-2
J: TRBJ1-2
size: -
D: TRBD1
CDR3: CASSQDLQGAYGYTF
DNA: TGTGCCAGCAGCCAAGACCTCCAGGGGGCTTATGGCTACACCTTC

V: TRBV7-9
J: TRBJ1-1
size: -
D: -
CDR3: CTSSLVGPSSAFF
DNA: TGTACCAGCAGCTTAGTGGGCCCCTCGTCCGCTTTCTTT

V: TRBV7-9
J: TRBJ2-7
size: -
D: -
CDR3: CASRPDRNTYEQYF
DNA: TGTGCCAGCAGACCCGACAGGAACACCTACGAGCAGTACTTC

V: TRBV23-1
J: TRBJ1-6
size: -
D: -
CDR3: CASKGRQGNSPLHF
DNA: TGCGCCAGCAAAGGTCGGCAGGGAAATTCACCCCTCCACTTT

V: TRBV6-5
J: TRBJ1-3
size: once
D: TRBD1
CDR3: CASAITGGTGNTIYF
DNA: TGTGCCAGCGCGATAACAGGGGGCACTGGAAACACCATATATTTT

V: TRBV5-6
J: TRBJ1-4
size: once
D: -
CDR3: CASSLVQYEKLFF
DNA: TGTGCCAGCAGCTTGGTACAGTATGAAAAACTGTTTTTT

V: TRBV5-8
J: TRBJ2-1
size: -
D: TRBD1
CDR3: CASSLGWQGAYNEQFF
DNA: TGTGCCAGCAGCTTGGGGTGGCAGGGGGCTTATAATGAGCAGTTCTTC

V: TRBV3-1/TRBV3-2
J: TRBJ1-1
size: -
D: TRBD1
CDR3: CASSQDPTGTANTEAFF
DNA: TGTGCCAGCAGCCAAGATCCGACCGGGACAGCGAACACTGAAGCTTTCTTT

V: TRBV12-3/TRBV12-4
J: TRBJ1-2
size: -
D: TRBD1
CDR3: CASSPGQNYGYTF
DNA: TGTGCCAGCAGCCCGGGACAGAACTATGGCTACACCTTC

V: TRBV7-2
J: TRBJ2-1
size: -
D: TRBD2
CDR3: CASSLLSGGSYNEQFF
DNA: TGTGCCAGCAGCCTCCTCAGCGGGGGGTCCTACAATGAGCAGTTCTTC

V: TRBV9
J: TRBJ1-2
size: few
D: -
CDR3: CASSVGPQASNYGYTF
DNA: TGTGCCAGCAGCGTAGGGCCACAGGCCTCGAACTATGGCTACACCTTC

V: TRBV7-6
J: TRBJ1-5
size: -
D: -
CDR3: CASSLAWGSNQPQHF
DNA: TGTGCCAGCAGCTTAGCCTGGGGTAGCAATCAGCCCCAGCATTTT

V: TRBV6-5
J: TRBJ1-2
size: -
D: TRBD1
CDR3: CASRKGAWDGYTF
DNA: TGTGCCAGCAGAAAGGGGGCGTGGGATGGCTACACCTTC

V: TRBV3-1/TRBV3-2
J: TRBJ1-4
size: -
D: TRBD1
CDR3: CASSPEDRVWKLFF
DNA: TGTGCCAGCAGCCCTGAGGACAGGGTGTGGAAACTGTTTTTT

V: TRBV7-7
J: TRBJ2-3
size: -
D: -
CDR3: CASSPTGWGTDTQYF
DNA: TGTGCTAGCAGCCCCACAGGGTGGGGCACAGATACGCAGTATTTT

V: TRBV9
J: TRBJ2-3
size: -
D: TRBD2
CDR3: CASSVELAGDTQYF
DNA: TGTGCCAGCAGCGTAGAACTAGCGGGGGATACGCAGTATTTT

V: TRBV28
J: TRBJ1-5
size: -
D: -
CDR3: CASSLEARNQPQHF
DNA: TGTGCCAGCAGTTTGGAGGCACGCAATCAGCCCCAGCATTTT

V: TRBV3-1/TRBV3-2
J: TRBJ2-2
size: -
D: -
CDR3: CASSRGLGEHGELFF
DNA: TGTGCCAGCAGCAGGGGCCTCGGGGAGCACGGGGAGCTGTTTTTT

V: TRBV19
J: TRBJ1-2
size: -
D: -
CDR3: CASSIPPRREGYTF
DNA: TGTGCCAGTAGTATTCCCCCCCGCAGGGAGGGCTACACCTTC

V: TRBV7-2
J: TRBJ1-2
size: -
D: TRBD1
CDR3: CASIIQGANYGYTF
DNA: TGTGCCAGCATCATACAGGGGGCCAACTATGGCTACACCTTC

V: TRBV7-3
J: TRBJ1-1
size: -
D: -
CDR3: CASSLMGGLNTEAFF
DNA: TGTGCCAGCAGCTTAATGGGGGGATTGAACACTGAAGCTTTCTTT

V: TRBV18
J: TRBJ1-1
size: -
D: -
CDR3: CASSTTGLPKPEAFF
DNA: TGTGCCAGCTCAACGACAGGCCTCCCTAAACCTGAAGCTTTCTTT

V: TRBV9
J: TRBJ1-6
size: -
D: TRBD1
CDR3: CASSVAGTASYNSPLHF
DNA: TGTGCCAGCAGCGTAGCGGGGACAGCCTCCTATAATTCACCCCTCCACTTT

V: TRBV4-2
J: TRBJ2-5
size: -
D: -
CDR3: CASSQDPWEETQYF
DNA: TGTGCCAGCAGCCAAGATCCGTGGGAAGAGACCCAGTACTTC

V: TRBV27
J: TRBJ2-5
size: -
D: -
CDR3: CASSLTLQETQYF
DNA: TGTGCCAGCAGTTTAACACTTCAAGAGACCCAGTACTTC

V: TRBV5-6
J: TRBJ2-3
size: -
D: TRBD2
CDR3: CASRVIGGAEADTQYF
DNA: TGTGCCAGCAGGGTTATCGGGGGGGCTGAGGCAGATACGCAGTATTTT